The present T cell receptor beta chain was sequenced within a study of technical replicates of blood from several donors (dated by TCRdb to the late 2010s). The library was made by the immunoSEQ multiplex PCR assay. TCRdb limited this immuneACCESS table to in-frame rearrangements with V and J called. A share of clones is missing; checked studies link under half to unresolved V genes, and the rest is unexplained. For this sample there are approximately 73,000 clones; about 92% appear just once. Around 0.4% of the sample is held by the ten biggest clonotypes. Taken from cysteine to phenylalanine, the CDR3 has 14 residues. Of the read, only the CDR3 DNA is kept; its 42 bases are in frame from base 1. Sequences SGDLS (CDR1) and YYNGEE (CDR2) are obtained from the germline V gene. From V the trimming removes 0 bases and from J it removes 3 bases, while the gene matches leave 2 bases of the junction unaccounted for.

A note on this clone: The antigen it binds to is not known. No base qualities exist here, and no much larger clone lies one base off it.

The material sequenced was T cells isolated from PBMCs. Recombination connected TRBV9 to TRBJ1-2, with TRBD1 identical over 7 junction bases. The clonotype originates from a human donor in good health. The base sequence is TGTGCCAGCAGCGTAGCTACAGGGGACTATGGCTACACCTTC. Translated, this is CASSVATGDYGYTF.